The sequence of this TCR beta chain was determined in a study of OX40 agonist ivuxolimab in advanced cancers. The CDR3 runs to 17 residues. Germline CDR1 reads SGHTA; CDR2 reads FQGNSA. The ends were cut back, 5 bases at V and 0 bases at J, with 14 bases in the middle. This clone was observed a handful of times. Measured with immunoSEQ multiplex PCR; TCRdb has only the in-frame clones, and not every one. The table records about 83,000 clones, 84% of them present only once. The starting material was CD4+ or CD8+ T cells sorted from blood, obtained in a trial of the OX40 agonist ivuxolimab. The rearrangement uses TRBV7-2 and TRBJ2-6, with a possible D match to TRBD1 (6 bases). The clonotype was recovered from an adult with an advanced solid tumor such as melanoma, head and neck, liver or kidney cancer. The CDR3 nucleotides read TGTGCCAGCAGCCCGCGGACAGCAAGCTCTGGGGCCAACGTCCTGACTTTC. Translating gives CASSPRTASSGANVLTF.